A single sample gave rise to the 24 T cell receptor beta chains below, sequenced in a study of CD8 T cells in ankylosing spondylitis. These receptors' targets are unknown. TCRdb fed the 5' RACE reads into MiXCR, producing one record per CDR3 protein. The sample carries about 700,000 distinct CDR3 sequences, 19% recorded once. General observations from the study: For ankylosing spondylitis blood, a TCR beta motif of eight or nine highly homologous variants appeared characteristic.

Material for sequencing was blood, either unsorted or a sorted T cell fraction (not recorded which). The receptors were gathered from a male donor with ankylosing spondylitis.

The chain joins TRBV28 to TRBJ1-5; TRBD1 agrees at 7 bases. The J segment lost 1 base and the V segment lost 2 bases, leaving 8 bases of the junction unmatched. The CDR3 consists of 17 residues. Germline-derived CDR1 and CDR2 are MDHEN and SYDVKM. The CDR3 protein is CASSLEVVTGSNQPQHF. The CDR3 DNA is TGTGCCAGCAGTTTAGAGGTCGTGACAGGGAGCAATCAGCCCCAGCATTTT. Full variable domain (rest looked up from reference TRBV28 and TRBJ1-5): DVKVTQSSRYLVKRTGEKVFLECVQDMDHENMFWYRQDPGLGLRLIYFSYDVKMKEKGDIPEGYSVSREKKERFSLILESASTNQTSMYLCASSLEVVTGSNQPQHFGDGTRLSIL.

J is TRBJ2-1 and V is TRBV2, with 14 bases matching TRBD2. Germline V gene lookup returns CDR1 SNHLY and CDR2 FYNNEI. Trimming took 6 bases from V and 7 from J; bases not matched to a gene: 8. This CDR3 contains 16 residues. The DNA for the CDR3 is TGTGCCAGCAGGCTGGGACTAGCGGGAGTAAGGAATGAGCAGTTCTTC. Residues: CASRLGLAGVRNEQFF.

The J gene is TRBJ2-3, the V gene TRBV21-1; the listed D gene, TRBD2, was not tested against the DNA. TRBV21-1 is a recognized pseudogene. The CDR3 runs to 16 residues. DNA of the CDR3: TGTGCCAGCAGCAAAGGGGGGCTAGCGGGGTCAGATACGCAGTATTTT. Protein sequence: CASSKGGLAGSDTQYF.

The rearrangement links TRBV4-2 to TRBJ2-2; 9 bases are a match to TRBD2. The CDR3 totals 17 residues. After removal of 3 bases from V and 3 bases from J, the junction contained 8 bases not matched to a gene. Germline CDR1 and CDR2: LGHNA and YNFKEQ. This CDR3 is CASSHPVRGGDTGELFF. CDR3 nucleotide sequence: TGTGCCAGCAGCCACCCAGTGCGGGGGGGGGACACCGGGGAGCTGTTTTTT.

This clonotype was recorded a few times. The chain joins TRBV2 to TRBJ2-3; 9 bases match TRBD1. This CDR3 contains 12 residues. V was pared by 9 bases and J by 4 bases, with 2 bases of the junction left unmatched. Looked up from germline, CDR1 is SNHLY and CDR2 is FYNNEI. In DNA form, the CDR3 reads TGTGCCAGGACAGGGGGTGCAGATACGCAGTATTTT. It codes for CARTGGADTQYF.

The CDR3 reads CSVEFWTGAEQYF. The CDR3, as DNA: TGCAGCGTTGAATTCTGGACAGGGGCCGAGCAGTACTTC. The chain recombines TRBV29-1 with TRBJ2-7; 9 nucleotides align to TRBD1. This CDR3 has 13 amino acids. CDR1 SQVTM and CDR2 ANQGSEA come from the germline V gene. J lost 6 bases, V lost 2 bases, and 5 bases had no gene match.

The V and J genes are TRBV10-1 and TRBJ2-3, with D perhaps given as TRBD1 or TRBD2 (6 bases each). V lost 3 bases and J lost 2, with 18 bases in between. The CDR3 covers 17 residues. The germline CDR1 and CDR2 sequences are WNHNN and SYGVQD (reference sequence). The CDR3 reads CASSDSFGGLSTDTQYF. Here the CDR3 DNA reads TGCGCCAGCAGTGATTCTTTCGGGGGCTTATCCACAGATACGCAGTATTTT.

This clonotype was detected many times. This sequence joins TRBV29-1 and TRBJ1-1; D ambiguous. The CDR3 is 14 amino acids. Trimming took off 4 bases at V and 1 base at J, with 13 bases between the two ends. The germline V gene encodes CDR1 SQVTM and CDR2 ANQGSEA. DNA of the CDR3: TGCAGCGTTGGAGCTGGCTATGGGAACACTGAAGCTTTCTTT. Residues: CSVGAGYGNTEAFF. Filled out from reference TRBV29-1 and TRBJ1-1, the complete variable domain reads SAVISQKPSRDICQRGTSLTIQCQVDSQVTMMFWYRQQPGQSLTLIATANQGSEATYESGFVIDKFPISRPNLTFSTLTVSNMSPEDSSIYLCSVGAGYGNTEAFFGQGTRLTVV.

CDR3 DNA: TGTGCCAGCAGCTTAGGGGACTTACGGGATACGCAGTATTTT. Its protein is CASSLGDLRDTQYF. This chain joins TRBV7-9 and TRBJ2-3; TRBD2 is a possible D gene (6 bases). Per germline, CDR1 SEHNR and CDR2 FQNEAQ (reference sequence). The germline V and J ends were trimmed by 1 base and 6 bases, with 11 bases remaining between them. The CDR3 spans 14 residues.

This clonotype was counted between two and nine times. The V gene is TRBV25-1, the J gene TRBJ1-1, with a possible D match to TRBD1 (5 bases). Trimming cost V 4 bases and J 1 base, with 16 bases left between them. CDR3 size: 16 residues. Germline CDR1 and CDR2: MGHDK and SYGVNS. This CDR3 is CASSARNRDGNTEAFF. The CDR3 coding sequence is TGTGCCAGCAGTGCTAGAAACCGGGACGGGAACACTGAAGCTTTCTTT.

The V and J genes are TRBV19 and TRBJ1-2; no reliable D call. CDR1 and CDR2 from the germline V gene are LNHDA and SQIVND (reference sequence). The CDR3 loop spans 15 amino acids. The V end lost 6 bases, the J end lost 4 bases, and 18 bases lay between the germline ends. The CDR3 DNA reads TGTGCCAGTAGGATACGGCCCTTAGGAGGCTATGGCTACACCTTC. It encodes CASRIRPLGGYGYTF.

The CDR3 nucleotides are TGTGCCAGCAGTTCCTACAGACAGGCTGCGGGGACCGGGGAGCTGTTTTTT. It encodes CASSSYRQAAGTGELFF. The chain uses TRBV12-3 or TRBV12-4 and TRBJ2-2; tentatively, D is TRBD1 or TRBD2 (6 bases each). V gave up 4 bases and J gave up 5 bases, with 20 bases separating them. The CDR3 length is 17 residues.

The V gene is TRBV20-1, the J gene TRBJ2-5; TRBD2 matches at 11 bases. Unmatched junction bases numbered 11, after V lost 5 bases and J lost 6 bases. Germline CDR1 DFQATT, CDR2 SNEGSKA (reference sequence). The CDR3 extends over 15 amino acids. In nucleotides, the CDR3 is TGCAGTGCTGGGGAGGGGCTAGCGGGAGGAAAGACCCAGTACTTC. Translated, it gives CSAGEGLAGGKTQYF.

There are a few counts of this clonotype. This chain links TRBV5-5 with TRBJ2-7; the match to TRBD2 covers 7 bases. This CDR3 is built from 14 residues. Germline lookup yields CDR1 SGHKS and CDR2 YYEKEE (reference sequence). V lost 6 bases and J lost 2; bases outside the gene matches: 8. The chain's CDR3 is CASTLGEGAYEQYF. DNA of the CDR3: TGTGCCAGCACCCTGGGGGAGGGAGCCTACGAGCAGTACTTC.

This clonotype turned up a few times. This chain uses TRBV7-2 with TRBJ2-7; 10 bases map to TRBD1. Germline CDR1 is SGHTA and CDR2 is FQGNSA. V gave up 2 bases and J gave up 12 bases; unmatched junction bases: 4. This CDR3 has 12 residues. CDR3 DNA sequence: TGTGCCAGCAGCTTAAGGGGACAGGGGTTGTACTTC. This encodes CASSLRGQGLYF.

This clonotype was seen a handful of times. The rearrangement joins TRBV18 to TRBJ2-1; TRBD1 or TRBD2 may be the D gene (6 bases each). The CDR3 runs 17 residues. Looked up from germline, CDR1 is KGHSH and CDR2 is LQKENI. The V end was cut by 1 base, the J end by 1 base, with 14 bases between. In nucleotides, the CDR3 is TGTGCCAGCTCACCACTTTCGGGGGCACGTTCCTACAATGAGCAGTTCTTC. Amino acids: CASSPLSGARSYNEQFF.

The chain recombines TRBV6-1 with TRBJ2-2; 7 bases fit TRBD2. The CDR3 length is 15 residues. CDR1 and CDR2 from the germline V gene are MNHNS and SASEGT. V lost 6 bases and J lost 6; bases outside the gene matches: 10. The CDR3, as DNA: TGTGCCAGCAGCCAGACTAGCATTTTGGCCGGGGAGCTGTTTTTT. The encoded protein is CASSQTSILAGELFF.

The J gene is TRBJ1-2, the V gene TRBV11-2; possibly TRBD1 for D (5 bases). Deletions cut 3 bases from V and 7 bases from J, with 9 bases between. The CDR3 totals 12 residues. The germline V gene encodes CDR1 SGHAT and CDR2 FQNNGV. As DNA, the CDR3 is TGTGCCAGCAGCTTCCACGGGGGTGGCTACACCTTC. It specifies CASSFHGGGYTF.

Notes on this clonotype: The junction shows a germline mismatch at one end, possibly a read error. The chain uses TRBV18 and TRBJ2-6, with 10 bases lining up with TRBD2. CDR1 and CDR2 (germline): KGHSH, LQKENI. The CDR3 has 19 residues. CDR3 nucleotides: TGTGCCAGCTCACGCCCCCTAGCGGGGGTTGGGAATGGGACCAACGTCCTGACTTTC. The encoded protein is CASSRPLAGVGNGTNVLTF. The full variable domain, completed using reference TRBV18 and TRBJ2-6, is NAGVMQNPRHLVRRRGQEARLRCSPMKGHSHVYWYRQLPEEGLKFMVYLQKENIIDESGMPKERFSAEFPKEGPSILRIQQVVRGDSAAYFCASSRPLAGVGNGTNVLTFGAGSRLTVL.

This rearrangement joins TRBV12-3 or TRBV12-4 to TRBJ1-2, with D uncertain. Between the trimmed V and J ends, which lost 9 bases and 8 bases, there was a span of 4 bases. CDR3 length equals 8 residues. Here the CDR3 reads CASGGYTF. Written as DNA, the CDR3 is TGTGCCAGTGGGGGCTACACCTTC.

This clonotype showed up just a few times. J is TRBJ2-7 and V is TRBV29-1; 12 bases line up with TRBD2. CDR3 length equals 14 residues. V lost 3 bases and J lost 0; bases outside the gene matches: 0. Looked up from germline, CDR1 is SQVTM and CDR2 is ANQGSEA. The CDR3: CSVETSGGSYEQYF. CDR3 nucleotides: TGCAGCGTTGAGACTAGCGGGGGCTCCTACGAGCAGTACTTC.

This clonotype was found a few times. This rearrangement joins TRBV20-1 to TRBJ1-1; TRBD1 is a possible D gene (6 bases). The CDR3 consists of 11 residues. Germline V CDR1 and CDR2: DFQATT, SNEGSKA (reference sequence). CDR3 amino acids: CSWDTNTEAFF. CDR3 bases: TGCAGCTGGGACACGAACACTGAAGCTTTCTTT.

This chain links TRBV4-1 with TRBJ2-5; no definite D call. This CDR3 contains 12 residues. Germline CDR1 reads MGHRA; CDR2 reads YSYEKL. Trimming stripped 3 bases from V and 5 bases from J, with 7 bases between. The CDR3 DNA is TGCGCCAGCAGCCATCCCCGGGAGACCCAGTACTTC. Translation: CASSHPRETQYF.

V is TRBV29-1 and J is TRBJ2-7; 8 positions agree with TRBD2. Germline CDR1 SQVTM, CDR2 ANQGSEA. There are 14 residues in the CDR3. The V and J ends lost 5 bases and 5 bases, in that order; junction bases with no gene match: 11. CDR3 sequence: CSVIGAGGPHEQYF. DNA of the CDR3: TGCAGCGTTATTGGGGCGGGAGGCCCCCACGAGCAGTACTTC.